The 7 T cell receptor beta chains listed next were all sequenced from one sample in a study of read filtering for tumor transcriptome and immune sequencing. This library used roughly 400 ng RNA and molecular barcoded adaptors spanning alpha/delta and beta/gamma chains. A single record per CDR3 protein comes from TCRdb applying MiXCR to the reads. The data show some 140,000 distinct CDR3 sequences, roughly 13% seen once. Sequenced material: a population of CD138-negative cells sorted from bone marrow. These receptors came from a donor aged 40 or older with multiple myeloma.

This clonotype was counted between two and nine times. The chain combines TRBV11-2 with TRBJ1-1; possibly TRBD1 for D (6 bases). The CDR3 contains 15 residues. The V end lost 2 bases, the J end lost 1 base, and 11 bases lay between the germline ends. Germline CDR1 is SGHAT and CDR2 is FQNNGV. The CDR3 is CASSLRPGANTEAFF. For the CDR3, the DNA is TGTGCCAGCAGCTTACGTCCAGGGGCGAACACTGAAGCTTTCTTT.

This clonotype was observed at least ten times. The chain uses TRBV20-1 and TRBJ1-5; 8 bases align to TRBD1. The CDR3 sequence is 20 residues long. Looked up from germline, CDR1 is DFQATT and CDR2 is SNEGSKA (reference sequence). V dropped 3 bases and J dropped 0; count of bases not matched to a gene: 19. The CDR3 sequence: CSASTPRKTGELYSNQPQHF. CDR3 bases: TGCAGTGCTAGTACTCCCCGCAAGACAGGGGAACTCTATAGCAATCAGCCCCAGCATTTT.

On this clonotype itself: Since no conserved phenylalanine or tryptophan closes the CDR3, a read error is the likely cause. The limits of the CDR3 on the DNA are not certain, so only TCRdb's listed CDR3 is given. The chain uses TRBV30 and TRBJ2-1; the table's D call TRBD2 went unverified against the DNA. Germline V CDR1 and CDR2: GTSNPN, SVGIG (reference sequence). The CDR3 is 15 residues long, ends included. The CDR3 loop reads CASGGAAQRYNEQLL.

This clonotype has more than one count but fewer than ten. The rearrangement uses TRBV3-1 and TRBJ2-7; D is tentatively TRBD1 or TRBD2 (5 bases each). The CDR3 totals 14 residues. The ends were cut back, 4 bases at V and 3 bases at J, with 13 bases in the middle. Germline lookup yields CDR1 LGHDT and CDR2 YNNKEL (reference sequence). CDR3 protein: CASSRTPGLYEQYF. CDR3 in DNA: TGTGCCAGCAGCCGGACACCCGGACTCTACGAGCAGTACTTC.

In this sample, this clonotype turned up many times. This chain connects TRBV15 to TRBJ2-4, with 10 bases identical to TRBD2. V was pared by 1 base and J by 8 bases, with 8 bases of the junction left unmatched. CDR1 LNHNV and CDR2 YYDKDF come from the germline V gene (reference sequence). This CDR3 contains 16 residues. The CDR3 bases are TGTGCCACCAGCAGAGGACTAGCGGGCCCGCAGGACATTCAGTACTTC. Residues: CATSRGLAGPQDIQYF.

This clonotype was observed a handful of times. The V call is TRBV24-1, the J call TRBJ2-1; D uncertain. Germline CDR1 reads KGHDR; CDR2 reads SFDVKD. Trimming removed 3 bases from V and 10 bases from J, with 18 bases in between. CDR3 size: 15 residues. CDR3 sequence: CATSDTRARAREQFF. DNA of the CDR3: TGTGCCACCAGTGATACCAGAGCTCGAGCTCGGGAGCAGTTCTTC.

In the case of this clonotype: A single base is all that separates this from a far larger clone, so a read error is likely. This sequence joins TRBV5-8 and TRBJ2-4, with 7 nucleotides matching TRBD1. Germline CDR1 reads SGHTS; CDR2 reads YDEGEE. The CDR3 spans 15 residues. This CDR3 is CGSSLARGPLNIQYF. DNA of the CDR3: TGTGGCAGCAGCTTAGCTAGGGGGCCTTTGAACATTCAGTACTTC. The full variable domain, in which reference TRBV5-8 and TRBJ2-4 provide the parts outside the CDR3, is EAGVTQSPTHLIKTRGQQATLRCSPISGHTSVYWYQQALGLGLQFLLWYDEGEERNRGNFPPRFSGRQFPNYSSELNVNALELEDSALYLCGSSLARGPLNIQYFGAGTRLSVL.